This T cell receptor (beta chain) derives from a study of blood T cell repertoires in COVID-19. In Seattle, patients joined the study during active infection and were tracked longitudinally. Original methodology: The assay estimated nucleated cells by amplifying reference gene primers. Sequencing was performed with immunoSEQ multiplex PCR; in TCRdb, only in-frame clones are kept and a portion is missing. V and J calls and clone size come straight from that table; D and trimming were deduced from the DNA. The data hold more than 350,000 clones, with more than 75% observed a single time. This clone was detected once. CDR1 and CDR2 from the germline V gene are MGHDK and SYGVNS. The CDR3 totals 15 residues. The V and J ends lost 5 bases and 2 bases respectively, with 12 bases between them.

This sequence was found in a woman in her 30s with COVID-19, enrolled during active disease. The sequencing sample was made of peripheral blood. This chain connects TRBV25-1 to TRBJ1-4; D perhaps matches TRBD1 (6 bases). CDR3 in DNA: TGTGCCAGCAGTCGAGGGGGTTTGACTAATGAAAAACTGTTTTTT. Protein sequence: CASSRGGLTNEKLFF.